This T cell receptor (beta chain) was recorded in a study of blood T cells in healthy people across ages. The study's findings and limits: The authors considered diversity estimates from one million T cells to be underestimates. More naive CD4+ cells and higher diversity marked long-lived donors relative to aged donors.

Donors gave around 9.8 milliliters of peripheral blood apiece. Notes on this clonotype: Antigen: not known.

With a J-beta primer mix and a sample-barcoded 5' primer, a second PCR ran about 7 to 12 cycles. TCRdb reprocessed the 5' RACE reads via MiXCR and lists one record per CDR3 protein. The profile shows about 900,000 distinct CDR3 sequences, about 48% of them singletons. Germline CDR1 reads MNHEY; CDR2 reads SVGAGI. V shed 6 bases, J shed 7 bases, and the junction held 20 bases outside the gene matches. The CDR3 contains 18 residues. The sample comprised blood. This clonotype originated in a young man in good health. This rearrangement joins TRBV6-5 to TRBJ1-4; 7 positions agree with TRBD1. DNA for the CDR3: TGTGCCAGCAGCTTACAGGGACAGCAATTCTTAAGGGGTGAAAAACTGTTTTTT. This gives the protein CASSLQGQQFLRGEKLFF.